This TCR beta chain derives from a study of cytomegalovirus exposure and HLA in healthy donors. About the study: A data release that came early held 80 million to 95 million unique TCRs from HLA-typed donors.

Note on this clone: Its antigen remains unidentified.

A multiplex PCR was run with 60 Vbeta primers and 13 Jbeta primers. Libraries were prepared by immunoSEQ multiplex PCR; TCRdb keeps only in-frame clonotypes and omits some of them. In the table there are about 120,000 clones, around 80% of which are singletons. Despite likely unrecorded immune exposures, the donors were nominally healthy at the time of sampling. Notes on the study in general: Per published accounts, TCR beta sequences correctly predicted the HLA-A and HLA-B alleles of most subjects. As a later analysis showed, several of the most significant clusters appeared to be linked to common viral pathogens.

The source material was PBMCs. The TCR comes from a man younger than 35 in good health and CMV-seronegative.

The CDR3 loop reads CASRHQPGQGLYEQYF. In DNA, the CDR3 is TGTGCCAGCAGACACCAACCGGGACAGGGTCTCTACGAGCAGTACTTC. The chain joins TRBV28 to TRBJ2-7, with TRBD1 matching over 9 bases. J gave up 3 bases and V 6 bases, and 12 bases lay outside the gene matches. Germline V gene data show CDR1 as MDHEN and CDR2 as SYDVKM. The CDR3 contains 16 residues. The entire variable domain, with the rest obtained from reference TRBV28 and TRBJ2-7, is as follows: DVKVTQSSRYLVKRTGEKVFLECVQDMDHENMFWYRQDPGLGLRLIYFSYDVKMKEKGDIPEGYSVSREKKERFSLILESASTNQTSMYLCASRHQPGQGLYEQYFGPGTRLTVT.